A single sample gave rise to the 21 T cell receptor beta chains below, sequenced in a study of T cell changes during pregnancy in multiple sclerosis (dated by TCRdb to between 2018 and 2021). The library was produced with the immunoSEQ multiplex PCR assay. TCRdb's version of the immuneACCESS table is confined to in-frame rearrangements and falls short of the full clone set. An unresolved V gene accounts for under half of the shortfall where checked; the remainder is of unknown origin. The sample has tens of thousands of clones on record, roughly 91% of them singletons. About 0.75% of the sample belongs to the ten largest clones. This sample comprised peripheral blood, obtained in the third trimester of pregnancy. The receptors stem from a female donor in good health, enrolled as a control in a pregnancy study.

The gene calls are TRBV28 and TRBJ1-4; D remains unclear. This CDR3 contains 12 residues. Looked up from germline, CDR1 is MDHEN and CDR2 is SYDVKM. Trimming took 10 bases from V and 5 from J, leaving 11 bases between them. CDR3 amino acids: CATRRANEKLFF. CDR3 nucleotides: TGTGCCACCCGGAGGGCGAATGAAAAACTGTTTTTT.

The rearrangement joins TRBV5-8 to TRBJ1-2, with TRBD1 identical over 7 bases. Looked up from germline, CDR1 is SGHTS and CDR2 is YDEGEE. The CDR3 is 14 residues long. Trimming cost V 0 bases and J 7 bases; bases outside gene matches: 6. Here the CDR3 reads CASSLVQGVGGYTF. CDR3 coding DNA: TGTGCCAGCAGCTTGGTTCAGGGGGTTGGTGGCTACACCTTC. The complete variable domain, with remaining parts taken from reference TRBV5-8 and TRBJ1-2, reads EAGVTQSPTHLIKTRGQQATLRCSPISGHTSVYWYQQALGLGLQFLLWYDEGEERNRGNFPPRFSGRQFPNYSSELNVNALELEDSALYLCASSLVQGVGGYTFGSGTRLTVV.

This CDR3 is CASSRVNSPLHF. The CDR3 coding sequence is TGTGCCAGTAGTCGGGTTAATTCACCCCTCCACTTT. The V call is TRBV19, the J call TRBJ1-6; D is ambiguous. From germline, CDR1 is LNHDA and CDR2 SQIVND (reference sequence). The CDR3 covers 12 residues. Trimming stripped 5 bases from V and 6 bases from J, with 5 bases between.

V usage is TRBV30 and J usage is TRBJ1-4; 10 bases are shared with TRBD1. From germline, CDR1 is GTSNPN and CDR2 SVGIG (reference sequence). The CDR3 loop spans 15 amino acids. Trimming removed 1 base from V and 6 bases from J; junction bases left unmatched: 5. The CDR3 sequence: CAWSGLGTGDEKLFF. The DNA of the CDR3 is TGTGCCTGGAGTGGGTTAGGGACAGGGGATGAAAAACTGTTTTTT. Full variable domain (rest looked up from reference TRBV30 and TRBJ1-4): SQTIHQWPATLVQPVGSPLSLECTVEGTSNPNLYWYRQAAGRGLQLLFYSVGIGQISSEVPQNLSASRPQDRQFILSSKKLLLSDSGFYLCAWSGLGTGDEKLFFGSGTQLSVL.

This clone was seen a single time. This chain links TRBV7-9 with TRBJ2-2; 11 nucleotides match TRBD1. The CDR3 has 16 amino acids. CDR1 is SEHNR and CDR2 is FQNEAQ in the germline V gene (reference sequence). V shed 4 bases and J 0 bases; nucleotides not matched to a gene: 1. The DNA for the CDR3 is TGTGCCAGCAGCTGGGGACAGGGGGCGAACACCGGGGAGCTGTTTTTT. This translates into CASSWGQGANTGELFF.

In DNA form, the CDR3 reads TGTGCCAGCAGCTTGTGGACAGGGGGCACTGAAGCTTTCTTT. It codes for CASSLWTGGTEAFF. This rearrangement joins TRBV7-9 to TRBJ1-1, with TRBD1 matching 10 bases. Germline loops: CDR1 SEHNR, CDR2 FQNEAQ (reference sequence). CDR3 length equals 14 residues. V was pared by 3 bases and J by 4 bases, with 2 bases of the junction left unmatched.

The J gene is TRBJ2-1, the V gene TRBV21-1; TRBD2, as called in the table, went unchecked against the DNA. TRBV21-1 is a documented pseudogene. There are 12 residues in the CDR3. CDR3 region: CASPPQAGEQFF. DNA of the CDR3: TGTGCCAGCCCCCCCCAAGCTGGTGAGCAGTTCTTC.

This chain connects TRBV5-8 to TRBJ2-7, with 9 bases fitting TRBD1. The germline V gene encodes CDR1 SGHTS and CDR2 YDEGEE. CDR3 length: 15 amino acids. The V and J ends lost 4 bases and 3 bases, in that order; junction bases with no gene match: 8. The DNA for the CDR3 is TGTGCCAGCAGCGCCCTGTGGGGACAGGGCTACGAGCAGTACTTC. The encoded protein is CASSALWGQGYEQYF.

The J gene is TRBJ1-1, the V gene TRBV19; no definite D call. Germline V CDR1 and CDR2: LNHDA, SQIVND (reference sequence). This CDR3 comprises 14 residues. The V and J ends lost 5 bases and 1 base respectively, with 11 bases between them. Here the CDR3 reads CASSPGLQNTEAFF. CDR3 bases: TGTGCCAGTAGTCCAGGACTGCAGAACACTGAAGCTTTCTTT.

The J gene is TRBJ2-3, the V gene TRBV7-9; D may be TRBD2 (5 bases). Trimming removed 5 bases from V and 1 base from J, with 10 bases in between. The CDR3 covers 14 residues. Germline CDR1 is SEHNR and CDR2 is FQNEAQ (reference sequence). The CDR3 DNA sequence: TGTGCCAGCAGCACGGGGTACGGCACAGATACGCAGTATTTT. It translates to CASSTGYGTDTQYF.

A single count supports this clone. The rearrangement links TRBV19 to TRBJ1-2; no firm D call. V was clipped by 1 base and J by 3 bases, with 3 bases between them. The germline V gene has CDR1 LNHDA and CDR2 SQIVND (reference sequence). This CDR3 is built from 12 residues. CDR3 sequence (DNA): TGTGCCAGTAGTATAGCTGACTATGGCTACACCTTC. Its translation is CASSIADYGYTF.

The chain employs TRBV5-1 and TRBJ1-3; D is undetermined. Germline CDR1 reads SGHRS; CDR2 reads YFSETQ. The CDR3 spans 16 residues. V shed 4 bases and J shed 0 bases, with 14 bases lying between them. This CDR3 is CASSPDGVDSGNTIYF. Written as DNA, the CDR3 is TGCGCCAGCAGCCCAGACGGGGTCGACTCTGGAAACACCATATATTTT. Full variable domain (outside the CDR3, taken from reference TRBV5-1 and TRBJ1-3): KAGVTQTPRYLIKTRGQQVTLSCSPISGHRSVSWYQQTPGQGLQFLFEYFSETQRNKGNFPGRFSGRQFSNSRSEMNVSTLELGDSALYLCASSPDGVDSGNTIYFGEGSWLTVV.

The V call is TRBV7-2, the J call TRBJ2-7; D not resolved. The CDR3 runs to 17 residues. The V gene lost 3 bases and the J gene lost 2 bases, with 20 bases spanning the gap. CDR1 is SGHTA and CDR2 is FQGNSA in the germline V gene. In DNA, the CDR3 is TGTGCCAGCAGCTTGCCCAGGTCCCGTGACACAGCCTACGAGCAGTACTTC. It encodes CASSLPRSRDTAYEQYF. The full variable domain, its missing parts supplied by reference TRBV7-2 and TRBJ2-7, is GAGVSQSPSNKVTEKGKDVELRCDPISGHTALYWYRQSLGQGLEFLIYFQGNSAPDKSGLPSDRFSAERTGGSVSTLTIQRTQQEDSAVYLCASSLPRSRDTAYEQYFGPGTRLTVT.

This chain joins TRBV27 and TRBJ2-1; a possible D gene is TRBD2 (6 bases). The V and J ends lost 6 bases and 4 bases respectively, with 13 bases between them. Germline V gene data show CDR1 as MNHEY and CDR2 as SMNVEV (reference sequence). This CDR3 has 14 residues. This CDR3 reads CASSELAAYNEQFF. In DNA, the CDR3 is TGTGCCAGCAGCGAGTTAGCGGCATACAATGAGCAGTTCTTC.

CDR3 nucleotides: TGTGCCAGCAGCCTAAGGGGGTTGGATCGCTCTGGAAACACCATATATTTT. It is translated as CASSLRGLDRSGNTIYF. The chain links TRBV7-9 to TRBJ1-3; D possibly corresponds to TRBD1 (6 bases). The germline gives CDR1 SEHNR, CDR2 FQNEAQ (reference sequence). With 5 bases removed from V and 0 bases from J, the gap between germline ends came to 17 bases. The CDR3 is made up of 17 amino acids.

V is TRBV7-9 and J is TRBJ1-6; 8 bases agree with TRBD1. V shed 0 bases, J shed 7 bases, and the junction held 2 bases outside the gene matches. This CDR3 contains 15 residues. From germline, CDR1 is SEHNR and CDR2 FQNEAQ (reference sequence). CDR3 sequence reads: CASSLAGQENSPLHF. The CDR3 coding sequence is TGTGCCAGCAGCTTAGCGGGACAGGAAAATTCACCCCTCCACTTT.

The chain uses TRBV5-1 and TRBJ1-3; no definite D call. This CDR3 has 13 residues. Germline V CDR1 and CDR2: SGHRS, YFSETQ. V lost 7 bases to trimming and J lost 4 bases, with 12 bases between them. CDR3 DNA sequence: TGCGCCAGCGCACTACGGGGAGGAAACACCATATATTTT. Protein sequence: CASALRGGNTIYF.

This clone was seen only once. V and J are TRBV6-4 and TRBJ2-1; 11 bases line up with TRBD1. CDR3 length equals 14 residues. V was pared by 6 bases and J by 8 bases, with 6 bases of the junction left unmatched. The V gene's germline CDR1 is MRHNA and CDR2 SNTAGT. This CDR3 reads CASSLDRGQHEQFF. The DNA of the CDR3 is TGTGCCAGCAGCTTGGACAGGGGGCAACATGAGCAGTTCTTC.

The rearrangement joins TRBV30 to TRBJ2-7, with 12 bases lining up with TRBD1. The length of the CDR3 is 12 residues. Germline values: CDR1 GTSNPN, CDR2 SVGIG (reference sequence). J gave up 5 bases and V 8 bases, and 4 bases lay outside the gene matches. The CDR3 DNA is TGTGCCACCGGGACAGGGGGCCACGAGCAGTACTTC. Its translation: CATGTGGHEQYF.

V usage is TRBV6-5 and J usage is TRBJ1-2; maybe TRBD1 (5 bases). Deletions cut 3 bases from V and 6 bases from J, with 14 bases between. The CDR3 covers 14 residues. Germline V gene data show CDR1 as MNHEY and CDR2 as SVGAGI. The CDR3 spells CASSYGGRANGYTF. As DNA, the CDR3 is TGTGCCAGCAGTTATGGTGGCAGGGCCAATGGCTACACCTTC.

V usage is TRBV6-6 and J usage is TRBJ1-1, with unresolved D. There are 14 residues in the CDR3. From germline, CDR1 is MNHNY and CDR2 SVGAGI (reference sequence). V was pared by 0 bases and J by 3 bases, with 8 bases between. For the CDR3, the DNA is TGTGCCAGCAGTTACTCGATCGGAGACACTGAAGCTTTCTTT. Its translation is CASSYSIGDTEAFF.